A single sample gave rise to the 11 T cell receptor beta chains below, sequenced in a study of blood T cell repertoires in COVID-19. Some clones are missing from TCRdb's copy, which holds only in-frame ones; the method was immunoSEQ multiplex PCR. This sample yields approximately 68,000 clones, of which roughly 88% are seen a single time; around 2.8% belongs to the top ten. Sequenced sample: peripheral blood. These receptor sequences come from a man between 65 and 85 years old with active or convalescent COVID-19.

The rearrangement uses TRBV19 and TRBJ2-7; possibly TRBD1 for D (7 bases). Germline-derived CDR1 and CDR2 are LNHDA and SQIVND (reference sequence). The CDR3 is made up of 13 amino acids. V gave up 4 bases and J gave up 3 bases, with 10 bases separating them. This CDR3 is CASSRGDSYEQYF. DNA of the CDR3: TGTGCCAGTAGTAGGGGGGACAGCTACGAGCAGTACTTC.

The rearrangement uses TRBV19 and TRBJ1-5; no firm D call. CDR1 and CDR2 from the germline V gene are LNHDA and SQIVND (reference sequence). CDR3 length: 13 residues. Trimming left V 7 bases short and J 7 bases short, with 14 bases between. Written as DNA, the CDR3 is TGTGCCAGTACTGTCCAGAATAGCCAGCCCCAGCATTTT. This codes for CASTVQNSQPQHF.

The J gene is TRBJ2-1, the V gene TRBV30; TRBD2 agrees at 9 bases. The V segment lost 2 bases and the J segment 4 bases; nucleotides outside the gene matches: 3. The CDR3 consists of 14 residues. The germline V gene has CDR1 GTSNPN and CDR2 SVGIG (reference sequence). In DNA form, the CDR3 reads TGTGCCTGGAGTTCACTAGCGGGTTACAATGAGCAGTTCTTC. Encoded protein: CAWSSLAGYNEQFF.

The chain has TRBV4-1 and TRBJ2-7, with TRBD2 as a possible D gene (6 bases). This CDR3 spans 16 amino acids. Trimming cost V 1 base and J 4 bases, with 17 bases left between them. From germline, CDR1 is MGHRA and CDR2 YSYEKL. CDR3 DNA: TGCGCCAGCAGCCAAGGGGGCGGGGCCAACTCATACGAGCAGTACTTC. Its translation: CASSQGGGANSYEQYF.

For the CDR3, the DNA is TGTGCCTGGAGTGTAGACAGGGTTTTTCTAGAGACCCAGTACTTC. This encodes CAWSVDRVFLETQYF. This chain connects TRBV30 to TRBJ2-5; 7 positions agree with TRBD1. This CDR3 comprises 15 residues. J was trimmed by 4 bases and V by 0 bases; bases with no gene match: 8. Per germline, CDR1 GTSNPN and CDR2 SVGIG (reference sequence).

The J gene is TRBJ2-3, the V gene TRBV7-9; 7 bases are a match to TRBD2. From germline, CDR1 is SEHNR and CDR2 FQNEAQ (reference sequence). The V gene end was trimmed by 5 bases and the J gene end by 3 bases; junction bases not matched to a gene: 5. The CDR3 runs to 14 residues. The CDR3 protein is CASSPRSGTDTQYF. In DNA, the CDR3 is TGTGCCAGCAGCCCCCGTAGCGGGACAGATACGCAGTATTTT.

V and J are TRBV2 and TRBJ2-3; 8 bases are shared with TRBD2. CDR1 is SNHLY, CDR2 FYNNEI, per germline. The CDR3 consists of 15 residues. V shed 6 bases, J shed 0 bases, and the junction held 5 bases outside the gene matches. CDR3 sequence: CASRVQRGSTDTQYF. CDR3 coding DNA: TGTGCCAGCAGAGTTCAGCGGGGGAGCACAGATACGCAGTATTTT.

This clone was recorded only once. V gene TRBV5-6 combines with J gene TRBJ1-1; D is ambiguous. The V and J ends lost 0 bases and 3 bases respectively, with 15 bases between them. Germline CDR1 is SGHDT and CDR2 is YYEEEE. This CDR3 is 16 amino acids long. As DNA, the CDR3 is TGTGCCAGCAGCTTGGGACTAATCGGAGGTCACACTGAAGCTTTCTTT. It yields the protein CASSLGLIGGHTEAFF.

The chain links TRBV10-3 to TRBJ2-7, with D possibly TRBD2 on 6 matching bases. V was cut by 6 bases and J by 2 bases, with 17 bases left in between. Germline assignment: CDR1 ENHRY and CDR2 SYGVKD. The CDR3 is 15 amino acids. The DNA for the CDR3 is TGTGCCATCAGAGATAGCGGCCCGAAGGCCTACGAGCAGTACTTC. It is translated as CAIRDSGPKAYEQYF.

The chain employs TRBV6-5 and TRBJ2-7; 7 bases match TRBD2. This CDR3 spans 15 amino acids. V dropped 0 bases and J dropped 1; count of bases not matched to a gene: 3. Germline values: CDR1 MNHEY, CDR2 SVGAGI. The CDR3 is CASSYSPGLSYEQYF. The DNA of the CDR3 is TGTGCCAGCAGTTACTCTCCGGGACTATCCTACGAGCAGTACTTC.

The V call is TRBV7-9, the J call TRBJ2-6; 11 bases fit TRBD1. CDR1 is SEHNR and CDR2 is FQNEAQ in the germline V gene (reference sequence). V trimming: 5 bases; J trimming: 6 bases; junction bases outside the gene matches: 9. The CDR3 sequence is 17 residues long. CDR3: CASSPGTGGKQANVLTF. The CDR3 DNA reads as TGTGCCAGCAGCCCGGGGACAGGGGGAAAACAGGCCAACGTCCTGACTTTC.